The sequence of this T cell receptor (beta chain) was determined in a study of beta chain features in type 1 diabetes. Study overall: Comparable age, gender and cell yields were observed in patients relative to healthy donors. Notes on the study in general: For Type 1 diabetes patients, all four CD4+ subsets carried TCRB CDR3s that were moderately but significantly shorter. Type 1 diabetes patients had VDJ junctions that carried fewer insertions and more deletions. PCR could preferentially amplify shorter templates, alike in patients and controls.

All of the isolated RNA was reverse transcribed, so expressed TCRB transcripts were sequenced. Sequencing used immunoSEQ multiplex PCR; TCRdb keeps in-frame clones, though not all of them. The sample has 550,000 to 850,000 clones, roughly an eighth seen once. This clone was seen a few times. Its target is unknown. V dropped 0 bases and J dropped 3 bases, with 3 bases sitting between them. Per the germline V gene, CDR1 is SEHNR and CDR2 is FQNEAQ (reference sequence). There are 12 residues in the CDR3. This chain uses TRBV7-9 with TRBJ2-7, with D uncertain. This clonotype was sampled from a man between 18 and 35 years old with type 1 diabetes. The sample comprised naive CD4+ T cells from blood. The CDR3 loop reads CASSLAVYEQYF. The CDR3 region has the DNA TGTGCCAGCAGCTTAGCGGTCTACGAGCAGTACTTC.